This T cell receptor (beta chain) was identified in a study of T cells in Graves' hyperthyroidism and ophthalmopathy. This clonotype came up once. Its antigen is unidentified. A much bigger clone sits one base away, suggesting this may be a read error. The study, taken as a whole, reports: Most thyroid-expanded clonotypes above 0.001 were also found in blood.

The CDR3 spans 16 residues. In germline, CDR1 is SGDLS, CDR2 YYNGEE. The source material, RNA transcripts, was used to amplify TCR beta CDR3 regions. The HTBI primer set drove a first-round RT-PCR of the TCR CDR3. One entry per CDR3 protein, called by TCRdb with MiXCR from the multiplex PCR reads. The sample yields a few hundred thousand distinct CDR3 sequences, around 42% seen once. Sequencing was carried out using peripheral blood or thyroid tissue (not recorded which). The chain combines TRBV9 with TRBJ2-2; 11 nucleotides line up with TRBD2. The source is a woman younger than 30 with Graves' hyperthyroidism. In DNA, the CDR3 is TGTGCCCGCAGCGTAGAACTAGCGGGAGTAACCGGGGAGCTGTTTTTT. It translates to CARSVELAGVTGELFF.